This T cell receptor (beta chain) was sequenced in a study of cytomegalovirus exposure and HLA in healthy donors. Turning to the study itself: An earlier analysis found fewer than 140 million unique TCR beta sequences from around 180 million T cells.

V lost 6 bases and J lost 8, with 8 bases in between. CDR3 length: 12 residues. Germline values: CDR1 SNHLY, CDR2 FYNNEI. As for the donors, each was a healthy bone marrow donor. In the PCR, 60 Vbeta and 13 Jbeta primers were used. Method: immunoSEQ multiplex PCR; TCRdb's copy keeps in-frame clones and lacks some. The table lists approximately 160,000 clones, over 80% of them singletons. Material for sequencing was PBMCs. The receptor was isolated from a human donor in good health. The chain employs TRBV2 and TRBJ1-6; the D is unclear. Here the CDR3 DNA reads TGTGCCAGCAGCGACGGGGATTCACCCCTCCACTTT. Amino acids: CASSDGDSPLHF.